The rows below give T cell receptor beta chains drawn from one sample of a study of metastatic and nonmetastatic thyroid tumors. With MiXCR, TCRdb reprocessed the PCR reads. In the table there are about 82,000 clones, approximately 12% of which are singletons. The material sequenced was tumor tissue. These receptors originate from a female donor with papillary thyroid cancer or a benign thyroid nodule (not recorded which). Some clones in this sample may be carry-over from other donors' samples. CDR3s include the opening cysteine and the closing phenylalanine or tryptophan. The D gene is left open where the match is weak. Expanded clones are given a class, and other clones once, few, many or no size at all.

size: .; J: TRBJ2-1; V: TRBV5-1; D: TRBD2; DNA: TGCTCCAGCAGCTCCAACGCCGGGACTAGCGGGTTCAATGAGCAGTTCTTC; CDR3: CSSSSNAGTSGFNEQFF
size: many; J: TRBJ2-7; V: TRBV5-1; D: TRBD1; DNA: TGCGCCAGCAGCCCGGGACAGGGGCTCACCTACGAGCAGTACTTC; CDR3: CASSPGQGLTYEQYF
size: .; J: TRBJ2-3; V: TRBV11-2; D: TRBD1; DNA: TGTGCCAGCAGCTTAGAGGGGACAGGTCTCACAGATACGCAGTATTTT; CDR3: CASSLEGTGLTDTQYF
size: many; J: TRBJ2-7; V: TRBV10-3; D: TRBD1; DNA: TGTGCCATCAGTGGAGGACAGGGGGCTCAGCAGTACTTC; CDR3: CAISGGQGAQQYF
size: many; J: TRBJ2-1; V: TRBV4-2; D: .; DNA: TGTGCCAGCAGCCAAGGGGGGCGGGCAGTGAATGAGCAGTTCTTC; CDR3: CASSQGGRAVNEQFF
size: many; J: TRBJ2-5; V: TRBV9; D: .; DNA: TGTGCCAGCAGCGACGGACAGAGCCAAGAGACCCAGTACTTC; CDR3: CASSDGQSQETQYF
size: many; J: TRBJ2-5; V: TRBV5-1; D: TRBD2; DNA: TGCGCCAGCAGCGTAGGACTAGCGGGAGGAGAGACCCAGTACTTC; CDR3: CASSVGLAGGETQYF
size: many; J: TRBJ2-4; V: TRBV28; D: .; DNA: TGTGCCAGCAGTCCGGGACGAGGGGGGGGACTAGCCAAAAACATTCAGTACTTC; CDR3: CASSPGRGGGLAKNIQYF
size: many; J: TRBJ2-3; V: TRBV28; D: .; DNA: TGTGCCAGCAGTTTGTTTGGACTGAAGACGCAGTATTTT; CDR3: CASSLFGLKTQYF
size: .; J: TRBJ1-1; V: TRBV14; D: TRBD1; DNA: TGTGCCAGCCGGGGACAGGCTTTCACTGAAGCTTTCTTT; CDR3: CASRGQAFTEAFF
size: few; J: TRBJ2-7; V: TRBV6-2/TRBV6-3; D: TRBD1; DNA: TGTGCCAGCAGTTACTCGCGCAGGGGGAGCTCCTACGAGCAGTACTTC; CDR3: CASSYSRRGSSYEQYF
size: many; J: TRBJ1-2; V: TRBV6-1; D: .; DNA: TGTGCCAGCAGCCCGACAGGCAACTATGGCTACACCTTC; CDR3: CASSPTGNYGYTF
size: few; J: TRBJ2-7; V: TRBV6-9; D: .; DNA: TGTGCCAGCAGTTCGGGACGGCTCCGCTCCTACGAGCAGTACTTC; CDR3: CASSSGRLRSYEQYF
size: .; J: TRBJ2-3; V: TRBV5-4; D: .; DNA: TGTGCCAGCAGTTCAATTGGGGATACGCAGTATTTT; CDR3: CASSSIGDTQYF
size: many; J: TRBJ1-2; V: TRBV14; D: .; DNA: TGTGCCAGCAGCCAAGCTCGAAGTACTATTGGCTACACCTTC; CDR3: CASSQARSTIGYTF
size: many; J: TRBJ2-1; V: TRBV15; D: TRBD2; DNA: TGTGCCACCAGCAGTAGACTAGCGGGAGGACGCAATGAGCAGTTCTTC; CDR3: CATSSRLAGGRNEQFF
size: .; J: TRBJ2-7; V: TRBV28; D: .; DNA: TGTGCCAGCAGTTTCTCCAACTCCTACGAGCAGTACTTC; CDR3: CASSFSNSYEQYF
size: many; J: TRBJ1-2; V: TRBV20-1; D: .; DNA: TGCAGTGCTAGAGGGGGCGCAGGCAGCTATGGCTACACCTTC; CDR3: CSARGGAGSYGYTF
size: .; J: TRBJ2-7; V: TRBV12-3/TRBV12-4; D: .; DNA: TGTGCCAGCAGCCAAGCATTTGGTGGGGTGGAGCAGTACTTC; CDR3: CASSQAFGGVEQYF
size: many; J: TRBJ1-2; V: TRBV20-1; D: .; DNA: TGCAGTGCTAACGATCGTCCCTATGGCTACACCTTC; CDR3: CSANDRPYGYTF
size: .; J: TRBJ2-5; V: TRBV5-4; D: .; DNA: TGTGCCAGCAGCTCGGAGGCCGGGGTGAGGGAGACCCAGTACTTC; CDR3: CASSSEAGVRETQYF
size: .; J: TRBJ2-3; V: TRBV9; D: .; DNA: TGTGCCAGCAGCGTGGGTGGGGGGTTAACAGATACGCAGTATTTT; CDR3: CASSVGGGLTDTQYF
size: many; J: TRBJ1-6; V: TRBV6-1; D: TRBD1; DNA: TGTGCCACAGGGGACAGCAATTCACCCCTCCACTTT; CDR3: CATGDSNSPLHF
size: many; J: TRBJ1-1; V: TRBV9; D: .; DNA: TGTGCCAGCAGCTCAGTCAGGGGCCCAGGGTCTGAAGCTTTCTTT; CDR3: CASSSVRGPGSEAFF
size: many; J: TRBJ2-5; V: TRBV12-3/TRBV12-4; D: .; DNA: TGTGCCAGCAGTTTACGTATAGCGAAAGAGACCCAGTACTTC; CDR3: CASSLRIAKETQYF
size: many; J: TRBJ1-6; V: TRBV30; D: .; DNA: TGTGCCTGGGGGACGGGAAATTCACCCCTCCACTTT; CDR3: CAWGTGNSPLHF
size: .; J: TRBJ2-7; V: TRBV30; D: .; DNA: TGTGCCTGGAGCCCTGGGGGCTCCTACGAGCAGTACTTC; CDR3: CAWSPGGSYEQYF
size: many; J: TRBJ1-3; V: TRBV28; D: .; DNA: TGTGCCAGCAGCCCTGTGATGGGGCAGGCTGGAAACACCATATATTTT; CDR3: CASSPVMGQAGNTIYF
size: many; J: TRBJ2-3; V: TRBV2; D: .; DNA: TGTGCCAGCAAAGGCGAGGCGAGGGGAACGGATACGCAGTATTTT; CDR3: CASKGEARGTDTQYF
size: many; J: TRBJ1-1; V: TRBV2; D: .; DNA: TGTGCCAGCAGTGACAGACCCATGAACACTGAAGCTTTCTTT; CDR3: CASSDRPMNTEAFF
size: many; J: TRBJ1-2; V: TRBV30; D: TRBD1; DNA: TGTGCCTGGAGTCTTCAAGGGACAGAGAATACCTTC; CDR3: CAWSLQGTENTF
size: many; J: TRBJ1-6; V: TRBV19; D: .; DNA: TGTGCCAGTAGTACCCGGGGGGCTTCACCCCTCCACTTT; CDR3: CASSTRGASPLHF
size: many; J: TRBJ2-1; V: TRBV2; D: .; DNA: TGTGCCAGCACGTTACAGCCCCGCGATGAGCAGTTCTTC; CDR3: CASTLQPRDEQFF
size: many; J: TRBJ2-1; V: TRBV30; D: .; DNA: TGTGCCTGGAGTGTACCCCTCGGGTGGGAGAACCCCAATGAGCAGTTCTTC; CDR3: CAWSVPLGWENPNEQFF
size: many; J: TRBJ2-1; V: TRBV20-1; D: TRBD2; DNA: TGCAGTGTTGGACTAGCGGGAGCCAATGAGCAGTTCTTC; CDR3: CSVGLAGANEQFF
size: many; J: TRBJ2-2; V: TRBV11-2; D: TRBD1; DNA: TGTGCCAGCAGCTTGGGACAGGGTTACACCGGGGAGCTGTTTTTT; CDR3: CASSLGQGYTGELFF
size: many; J: TRBJ2-1; V: TRBV12-3/TRBV12-4; D: .; DNA: TGTGCCAGCAGTTTAAGGGAAACGGCCTACAATGAGCAGTTCTTC; CDR3: CASSLRETAYNEQFF
size: many; J: TRBJ2-7; V: TRBV9; D: .; DNA: TGTGCCAGCAGCTCGGCGGGACTGAGTTACGAGCAGTACTTC; CDR3: CASSSAGLSYEQYF
size: many; J: TRBJ1-1; V: TRBV6-6; D: .; DNA: TGTGCCAGCAGTTACTACTCACCCAACACTGAAGCTTTCTTT; CDR3: CASSYYSPNTEAFF
size: many; J: TRBJ2-1; V: TRBV20-1; D: TRBD1; DNA: TGCAGTGCCTCTGGACAGGGAACCTACAATGAGCAGTTCTTC; CDR3: CSASGQGTYNEQFF
size: many; J: TRBJ1-2; V: TRBV6-1; D: .; DNA: TGTGCCAGCATCTTATCGATACCGCTAAAGGATGATGGCTACACCTTC; CDR3: CASILSIPLKDDGYTF
size: many; J: TRBJ2-7; V: TRBV20-1; D: .; DNA: TGCAGTGCGAGTGCTCAATACGAGCAGTACTTC; CDR3: CSASAQYEQYF
size: many; J: TRBJ1-4; V: TRBV20-1; D: .; DNA: TGCAGTGCTACCCGAGACAGCCAAGCTAATGAAAAACTGTTTTTT; CDR3: CSATRDSQANEKLFF
size: many; J: TRBJ1-2; V: TRBV29-1; D: .; DNA: TGCAGCGTTGAAGATGTGGGTCCTGGTGCTAACTATGGCTACACCTTC; CDR3: CSVEDVGPGANYGYTF
size: .; J: TRBJ2-1; V: TRBV18; D: .; DNA: TGTGCCAGCTCACCACCCCGGGGAAGCTCATACAATGAGCAGTTCTTC; CDR3: CASSPPRGSSYNEQFF
size: .; J: TRBJ1-1; V: TRBV20-1; D: .; DNA: TGCAGTGCCACCCCGAGTGGGACAGAAGCTTTCTTT; CDR3: CSATPSGTEAFF
size: .; J: TRBJ1-1; V: TRBV10-3; D: .; DNA: TGTGCCATCAGTGAGTCTTTGAACACTGAAGCTTTCTTT; CDR3: CAISESLNTEAFF